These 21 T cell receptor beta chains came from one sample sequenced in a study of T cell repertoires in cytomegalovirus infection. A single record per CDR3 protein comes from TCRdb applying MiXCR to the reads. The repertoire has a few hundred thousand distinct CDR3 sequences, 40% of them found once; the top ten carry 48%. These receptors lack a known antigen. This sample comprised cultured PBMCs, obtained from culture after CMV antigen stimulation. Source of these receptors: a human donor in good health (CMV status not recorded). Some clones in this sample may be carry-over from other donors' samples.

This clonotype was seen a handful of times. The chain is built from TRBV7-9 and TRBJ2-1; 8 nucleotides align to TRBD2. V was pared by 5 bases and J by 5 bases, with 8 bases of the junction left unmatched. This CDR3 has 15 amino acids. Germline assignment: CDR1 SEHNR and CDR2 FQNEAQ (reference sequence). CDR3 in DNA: TGTGCCAGCAGCACCGTGGCAGCGGGGGACAATGAGCAGTTCTTC. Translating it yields CASSTVAAGDNEQFF.

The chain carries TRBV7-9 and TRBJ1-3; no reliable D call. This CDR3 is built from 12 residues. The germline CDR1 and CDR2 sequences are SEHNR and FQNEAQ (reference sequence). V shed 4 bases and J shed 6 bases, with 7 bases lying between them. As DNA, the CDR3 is TGTGCCAGCAGCTCGGACGAAAACACCATATATTTT. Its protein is CASSSDENTIYF.

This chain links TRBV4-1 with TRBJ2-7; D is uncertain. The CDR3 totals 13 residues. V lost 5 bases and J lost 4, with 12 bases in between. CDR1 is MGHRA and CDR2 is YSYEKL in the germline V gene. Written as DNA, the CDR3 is TGCGCCAGCAGCGCCACCCAGGCTTACGAGCAGTACTTC. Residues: CASSATQAYEQYF.

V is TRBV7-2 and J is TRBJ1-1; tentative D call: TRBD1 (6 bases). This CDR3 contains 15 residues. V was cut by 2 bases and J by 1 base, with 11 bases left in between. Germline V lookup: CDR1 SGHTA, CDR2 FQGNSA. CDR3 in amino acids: CASSLPMGQNTEAFF. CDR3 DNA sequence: TGTGCCAGCAGCTTACCGATGGGACAGAACACTGAAGCTTTCTTT. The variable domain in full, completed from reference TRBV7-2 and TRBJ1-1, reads GAGVSQSPSNKVTEKGKDVELRCDPISGHTALYWYRQSLGQGLEFLIYFQGNSAPDKSGLPSDRFSAERTGGSVSTLTIQRTQQEDSAVYLCASSLPMGQNTEAFFGQGTRLTVV.

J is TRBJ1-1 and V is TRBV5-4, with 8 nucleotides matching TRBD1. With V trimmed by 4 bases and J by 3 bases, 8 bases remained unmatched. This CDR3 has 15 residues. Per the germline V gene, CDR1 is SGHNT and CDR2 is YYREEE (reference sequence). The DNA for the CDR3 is TGTGCCAGCAGCAGGGGACAGGCAGAGGACACTGAAGCTTTCTTT. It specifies CASSRGQAEDTEAFF.

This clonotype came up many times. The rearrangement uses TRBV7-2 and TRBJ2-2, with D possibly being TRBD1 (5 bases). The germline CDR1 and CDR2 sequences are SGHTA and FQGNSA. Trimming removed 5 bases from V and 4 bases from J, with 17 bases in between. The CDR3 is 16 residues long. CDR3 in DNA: TGTGCCAGCAGCCCGCTCGTATGGGGCGGCACCGGGGAGCTGTTTTTT. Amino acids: CASSPLVWGGTGELFF.

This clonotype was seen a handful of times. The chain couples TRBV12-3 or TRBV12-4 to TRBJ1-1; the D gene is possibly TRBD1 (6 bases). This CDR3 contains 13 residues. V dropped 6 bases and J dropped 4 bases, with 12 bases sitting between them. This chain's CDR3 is CASRKGQVTEAFF. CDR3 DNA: TGTGCCAGCAGAAAGGGACAAGTCACTGAAGCTTTCTTT.

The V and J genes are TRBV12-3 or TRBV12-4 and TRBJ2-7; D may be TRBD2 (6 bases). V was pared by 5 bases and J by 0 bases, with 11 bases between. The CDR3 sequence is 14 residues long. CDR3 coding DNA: TGTGCCAGCAGTACTCAACTAGCCTCCTACGAGCAGTACTTC. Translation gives CASSTQLASYEQYF.

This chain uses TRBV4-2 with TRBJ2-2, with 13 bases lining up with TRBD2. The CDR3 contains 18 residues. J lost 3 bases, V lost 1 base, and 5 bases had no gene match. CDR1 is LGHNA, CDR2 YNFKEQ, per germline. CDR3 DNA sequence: TGTGCCAGCAGCCAAGGACTAGCGGGGGGAGGGGACACCGGGGAGCTGTTTTTT. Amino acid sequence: CASSQGLAGGGDTGELFF.

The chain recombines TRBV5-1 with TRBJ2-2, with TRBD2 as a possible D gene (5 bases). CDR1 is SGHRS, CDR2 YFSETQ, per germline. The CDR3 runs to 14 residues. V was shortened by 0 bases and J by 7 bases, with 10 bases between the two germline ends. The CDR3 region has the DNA TGCGCCAGCAGCTTGGCTGGAGGCCACGGGGAGCTGTTTTTT. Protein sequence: CASSLAGGHGELFF. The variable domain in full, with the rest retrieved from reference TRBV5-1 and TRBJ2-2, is KAGVTQTPRYLIKTRGQQVTLSCSPISGHRSVSWYQQTPGQGLQFLFEYFSETQRNKGNFPGRFSGRQFSNSRSEMNVSTLELGDSALYLCASSLAGGHGELFFGEGSRLTVL.

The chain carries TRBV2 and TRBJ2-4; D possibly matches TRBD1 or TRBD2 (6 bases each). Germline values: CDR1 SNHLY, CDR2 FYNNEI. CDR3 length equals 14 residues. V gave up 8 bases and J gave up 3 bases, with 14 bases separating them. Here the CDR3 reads CASRDGGGKNIQYF. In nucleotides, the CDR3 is TGTGCCAGCCGGGATGGAGGGGGCAAAAACATTCAGTACTTC.

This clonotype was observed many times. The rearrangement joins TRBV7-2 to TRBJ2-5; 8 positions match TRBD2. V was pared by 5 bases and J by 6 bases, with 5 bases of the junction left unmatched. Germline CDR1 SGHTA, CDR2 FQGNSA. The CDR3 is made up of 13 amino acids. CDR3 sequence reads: CASSPAGGQTQYF. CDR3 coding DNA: TGTGCCAGCAGCCCGGCGGGGGGCCAGACCCAGTACTTC.

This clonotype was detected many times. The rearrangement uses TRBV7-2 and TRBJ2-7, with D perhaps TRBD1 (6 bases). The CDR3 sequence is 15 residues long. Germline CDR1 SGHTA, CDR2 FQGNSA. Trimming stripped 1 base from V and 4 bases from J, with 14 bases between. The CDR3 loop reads CASSLDRAGAYEQYF. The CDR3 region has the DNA TGTGCCAGCAGCTTAGACAGGGCAGGGGCGTACGAGCAGTACTTC.

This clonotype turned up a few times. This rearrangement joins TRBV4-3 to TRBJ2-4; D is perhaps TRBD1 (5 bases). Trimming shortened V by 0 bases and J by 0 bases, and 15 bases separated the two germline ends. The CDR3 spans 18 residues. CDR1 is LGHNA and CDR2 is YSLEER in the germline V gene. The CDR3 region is CASSQERQGQLAKNIQYF. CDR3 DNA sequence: TGCGCCAGCAGCCAAGAGCGTCAGGGCCAGCTAGCCAAAAACATTCAGTACTTC.

CDR3 region: CASNRDNYGYTF. CDR3 coding DNA: TGTGCCAGCAATCGTGATAACTATGGCTACACCTTC. The rearrangement uses TRBV12-3 or TRBV12-4 and TRBJ1-2; D not resolved. The CDR3 spans 12 residues. V shed 7 bases and J shed 1 base, with 7 bases lying between them.

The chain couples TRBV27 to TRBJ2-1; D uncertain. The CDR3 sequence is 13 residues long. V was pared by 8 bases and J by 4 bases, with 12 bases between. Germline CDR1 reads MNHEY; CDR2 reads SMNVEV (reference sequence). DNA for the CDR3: TGTGCCAGCCGGAGCGCCGGATACAATGAGCAGTTCTTC. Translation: CASRSAGYNEQFF.

The CDR3 region has the DNA TGTGCCATCAGTGAACCAACGAGTTCCTCCTACGAGCAGTACTTC. It specifies CAISEPTSSSYEQYF. The J gene is TRBJ2-7, the V gene TRBV10-3; D gene unclear. The CDR3 has 15 amino acids. CDR1 and CDR2 from the germline V gene are ENHRY and SYGVKD. Trimming removed 3 bases at V and 0 bases at J, with 12 bases between.

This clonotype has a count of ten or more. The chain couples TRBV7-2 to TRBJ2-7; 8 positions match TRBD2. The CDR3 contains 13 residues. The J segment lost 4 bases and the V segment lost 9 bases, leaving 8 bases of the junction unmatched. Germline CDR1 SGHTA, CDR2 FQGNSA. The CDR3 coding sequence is TGTGCCAGTAGTTTCGGGGGGGGGTACGAGCAGTACTTC. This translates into CASSFGGGYEQYF.

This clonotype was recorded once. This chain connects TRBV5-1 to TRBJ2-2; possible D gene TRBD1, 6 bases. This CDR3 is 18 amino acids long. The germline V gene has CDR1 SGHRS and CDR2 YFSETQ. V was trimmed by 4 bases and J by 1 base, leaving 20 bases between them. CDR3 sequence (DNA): TGCGCCAGCAGCGGGACAAGTTTTCCAGCCTTGAACACCGGGGAGCTGTTTTTT. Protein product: CASSGTSFPALNTGELFF.

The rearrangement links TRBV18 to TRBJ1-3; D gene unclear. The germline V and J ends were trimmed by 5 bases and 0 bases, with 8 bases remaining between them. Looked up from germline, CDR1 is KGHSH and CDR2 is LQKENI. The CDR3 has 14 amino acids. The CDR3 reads CASSATGSGNTIYF. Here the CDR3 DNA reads TGTGCCAGCTCAGCGACGGGCTCTGGAAACACCATATATTTT. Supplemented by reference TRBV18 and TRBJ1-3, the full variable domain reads NAGVMQNPRHLVRRRGQEARLRCSPMKGHSHVYWYRQLPEEGLKFMVYLQKENIIDESGMPKERFSAEFPKEGPSILRIQQVVRGDSAAYFCASSATGSGNTIYFGEGSWLTVV.

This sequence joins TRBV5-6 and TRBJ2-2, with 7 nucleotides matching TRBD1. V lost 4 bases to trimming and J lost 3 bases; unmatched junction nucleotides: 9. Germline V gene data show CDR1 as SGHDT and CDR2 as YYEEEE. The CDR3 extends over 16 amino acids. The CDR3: CASSGPGQRYTGELFF. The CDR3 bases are TGTGCCAGCAGCGGCCCGGGACAGAGATACACCGGGGAGCTGTTTTTT.